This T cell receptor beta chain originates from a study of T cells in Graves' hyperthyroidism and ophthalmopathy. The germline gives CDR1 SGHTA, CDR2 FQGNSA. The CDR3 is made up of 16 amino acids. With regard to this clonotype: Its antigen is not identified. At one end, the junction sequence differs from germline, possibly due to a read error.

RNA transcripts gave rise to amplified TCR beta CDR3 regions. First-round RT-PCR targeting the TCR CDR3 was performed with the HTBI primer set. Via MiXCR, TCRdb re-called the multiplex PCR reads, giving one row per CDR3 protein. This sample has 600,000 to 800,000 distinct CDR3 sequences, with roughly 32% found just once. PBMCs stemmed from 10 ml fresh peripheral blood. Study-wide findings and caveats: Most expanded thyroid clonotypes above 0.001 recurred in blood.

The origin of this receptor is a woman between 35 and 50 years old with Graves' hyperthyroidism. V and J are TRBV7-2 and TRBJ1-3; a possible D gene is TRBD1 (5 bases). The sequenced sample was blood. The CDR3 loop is CASSLGLQSSGNAIYF. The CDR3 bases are TGTGCCAGCAGCCTGGGACTCCAGAGCTCTGGAAACGCCATATATTTT. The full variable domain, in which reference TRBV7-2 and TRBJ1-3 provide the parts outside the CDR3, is GAGVSQSPSNKVTEKGKDVELRCDPISGHTALYWYRQSLGQGLEFLIYFQGNSAPDKSGLPSDRFSAERTGGSVSTLTIQRTQQEDSAVYLCASSLGLQSSGNAIYFGEGSWLTVV.